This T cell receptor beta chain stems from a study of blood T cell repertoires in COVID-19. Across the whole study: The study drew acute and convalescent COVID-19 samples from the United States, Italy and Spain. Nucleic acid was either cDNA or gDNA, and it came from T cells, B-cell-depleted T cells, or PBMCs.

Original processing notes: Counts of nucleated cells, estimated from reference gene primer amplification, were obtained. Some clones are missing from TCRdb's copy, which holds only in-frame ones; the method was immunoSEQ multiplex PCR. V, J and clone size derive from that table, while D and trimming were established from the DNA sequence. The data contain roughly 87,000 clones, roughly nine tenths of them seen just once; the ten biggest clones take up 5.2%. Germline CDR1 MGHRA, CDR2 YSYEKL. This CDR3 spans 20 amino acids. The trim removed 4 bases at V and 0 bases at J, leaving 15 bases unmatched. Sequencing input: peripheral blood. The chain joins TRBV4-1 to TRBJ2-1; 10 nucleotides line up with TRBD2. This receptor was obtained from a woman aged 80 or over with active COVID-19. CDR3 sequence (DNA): TGCGCCAGCAGCCCCGCTTTAATTAGCGGGGGGTGGAGCTCCTACAATGAGCAGTTCTTC. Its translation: CASSPALISGGWSSYNEQFF.